These T cell receptor beta chains were read from a single sample in a study of T cell clonotyping in hematopoietic cell transplantation. The method was immunoSEQ multiplex PCR; TCRdb's version includes in-frame clones alone and lacks a portion of them. The repertoire holds 15,000 to 20,000 clones, with approximately 79% as singletons. Sequenced material: peripheral blood mononuclear cells. The origin of the receptors is a man in his 60s in good health. Some clones in this sample may be carry-over from other donors' samples. The CDR3 runs from the conserved cysteine through the conserved F or W. The D gene is left open where the match is weak. The listing skips clone size in some rows; elsewhere it reads once, few, many or a size class.

j_call v_call d_call clone_size cdr3_aa cdr3_nt
TRBJ1-2 TRBV4-2 - - CASSQGSGFLGYTF TGTGCCAGCAGCCAAGGTTCCGGTTTCCTTGGCTACACCTTC
TRBJ1-5 TRBV29-1 - - CSVGDSNQPQHF TGCAGCGTTGGGGATAGCAATCAGCCCCAGCATTTT
TRBJ1-2 TRBV21-1 - - CASSKFSSDRNGYTF TGTGCCAGCAGCAAATTTTCGTCGGACAGGAATGGCTACACCTTC
TRBJ1-5 TRBV19 TRBD1 - CASSRVGTGTDQPQHF TGTGCCAGTAGCCGTGTTGGGACAGGGACGGACCAGCCCCAGCATTTT
TRBJ1-6 TRBV25-1 - few CASSGGGVRPLHF TGTGCCAGCAGTGGAGGAGGTGTTCGGCCCCTCCACTTT
TRBJ2-6 TRBV30 - - CAWSLGGANVLTF TGTGCCTGGAGTCTAGGGGGGGCCAACGTCCTGACTTTC
TRBJ1-3 TRBV13 - - CASSPGPDSGNTIYF TGTGCCAGCAGCCCGGGACCGGACTCTGGAAACACCATATATTTT
TRBJ1-2 TRBV6-5 - - CASSQTRSYGYTF TGTGCCAGCAGTCAAACAAGGAGCTATGGCTACACCTTC
TRBJ2-2 TRBV19 - - CASSSWAGSNTGELFF TGTGCCAGTAGTTCATGGGCCGGGTCAAACACCGGGGAGCTGTTTTTT
TRBJ1-2 TRBV27 - - CASGRGLGYGYTF TGTGCCAGCGGACGAGGCTTGGGGTATGGCTACACCTTC
TRBJ2-7 TRBV29-1 - - CSVASIRDTQSGEQYF TGCAGCGTTGCTTCAATCCGGGACACCCAGTCGGGGGAGCAGTACTTC
TRBJ1-4 TRBV30 - - CAWSVSRVKTNEKLFF TGTGCCTGGAGTGTAAGCAGGGTAAAAACTAATGAAAAACTGTTTTTT
TRBJ1-1 TRBV29-1 TRBD1 - CSAGQGVGGAFF TGCAGCGCTGGACAGGGCGTGGGAGGTGCTTTCTTT
TRBJ1-2 TRBV19 - - CASNRRGADYGYTF TGTGCCAGTAACCGGCGGGGGGCTGACTATGGCTACACCTTC
TRBJ2-7 TRBV7-6 TRBD1 - CASSQGVGYEQYF TGTGCCAGCAGCCAGGGGGTAGGCTACGAGCAGTACTTC
TRBJ1-2 TRBV2 TRBD1 - CASTLDRQGRGYTF TGTGCCAGTACCCTTGACCGACAGGGTAGAGGCTACACCTTC
TRBJ2-2 TRBV29-1 - few CSVFYTGELFF TGCAGCGTTTTCTACACCGGGGAGCTGTTTTTT
TRBJ2-2 TRBV2 - once CASSRENTGELFF TGTGCCAGCAGTAGGGAAAACACCGGGGAGCTGTTTTTT
TRBJ2-3 TRBV25-1 - once CASGDTLTDTQYF TGTGCCAGTGGGGACACTTTAACAGATACGCAGTATTTT
TRBJ2-7 TRBV11-3 TRBD1 - CASSPGTGYEQYF TGTGCCAGCAGCCCCGGGACAGGGTACGAGCAGTACTTC
TRBJ1-2 TRBV6-5 - - CASSGFRTQFYGYTF TGTGCCAGCTCGGGATTCCGGACGCAGTTCTATGGCTACACCTTC
TRBJ2-4 TRBV9 TRBD2 - CASSPSGLAKNIQYF TGTGCCAGCAGCCCTAGCGGGTTGGCCAAAAACATTCAGTACTTC
TRBJ1-1 TRBV19 TRBD1 - CAIGQGQVGTEAFF TGTGCCATTGGACAGGGGCAAGTGGGCACTGAAGCTTTCTTT
TRBJ2-7 TRBV27 - - CASSLSTGRTYEQYF TGTGCCAGCAGTTTATCAACAGGGCGGACCTACGAGCAGTACTTC
TRBJ2-7 TRBV4-2 - few CASSQVSHYEQYF TGTGCCAGCAGCCAAGTAAGTCACTACGAGCAGTACTTC
TRBJ2-7 TRBV7-2 TRBD1 - CASSPRQGKQYF TGTGCCAGCAGCCCTCGACAGGGGAAGCAGTACTTC
TRBJ2-6 TRBV14 - - CASSQDEGVGANVLTF TGTGCCAGCAGCCAAGATGAGGGGGTCGGGGCCAACGTCCTGACTTTC
TRBJ1-2 TRBV30 - - CAWSSQGVYGYTF TGTGCCTGGAGTAGCCAGGGCGTTTATGGCTACACCTTC
TRBJ2-5 TRBV5-1 TRBD1 - CASSIGTGGQTQYF TGCGCCAGCAGCATCGGGACAGGGGGGCAGACCCAGTACTTC
TRBJ1-1 TRBV5-1 - once CASSLASELFF TGCGCCAGCAGCTTAGCTTCAGAACTCTTCTTT
TRBJ1-2 TRBV6-1 - - CASSEEGRYYTF TGTGCCAGCAGTGAAGAGGGACGATACTACACCTTC
TRBJ2-6 TRBV5-1 - - CASSWTLSGANVLTF TGCGCCAGCAGCTGGACCTTATCTGGGGCCAACGTCCTGACTTTC
TRBJ1-3 TRBV6-5 - - CASSYSKADTIYF TGTGCCAGCAGTTACTCTAAAGCGGACACCATATATTTT
TRBJ1-1 TRBV6-6 TRBD1 - CASSPTGGNTEAFF TGTGCCAGCAGCCCTACAGGGGGGAACACTGAAGCTTTCTTT
TRBJ2-1 TRBV11-3 - - CASSHGTGRGVSEQFF TGTGCCAGCAGCCATGGGACAGGGCGGGGGGTGAGTGAGCAGTTCTTC
TRBJ2-5 TRBV30 TRBD2 - CAWSTGGQETQYF TGTGCCTGGAGTACGGGGGGGCAGGAGACCCAGTACTTC
TRBJ2-5 TRBV30 - few CAWSVLVRETQYF TGTGCCTGGAGTGTATTGGTCCGAGAGACCCAGTACTTC
TRBJ2-7 TRBV6-5 - - CASKTSGTPPYF TGTGCCAGCAAAACATCCGGGACACCACCCTACTTC
TRBJ2-1 TRBV7-3 TRBD2 - CASSLTGTSGRNVNEQFF TGTGCCAGCAGCTTAACGGGGACTAGCGGGAGGAATGTCAATGAGCAGTTCTTC
TRBJ2-7 TRBV27 - medium-sized CASSSGTAPLGEQYF TGTGCCAGCAGTTCCGGGACCGCCCCCTTAGGCGAGCAGTACTTC
TRBJ2-4 TRBV9 - - CASSSQGTKNIQYF TGTGCCAGCTCAAGCCAGGGAACCAAAAACATTCAGTACTTC
TRBJ2-7 TRBV28 TRBD1 - CASSTTPGQGAYEQYF TGTGCCAGCAGTACCACTCCGGGACAGGGGGCCTACGAGCAGTACTTC